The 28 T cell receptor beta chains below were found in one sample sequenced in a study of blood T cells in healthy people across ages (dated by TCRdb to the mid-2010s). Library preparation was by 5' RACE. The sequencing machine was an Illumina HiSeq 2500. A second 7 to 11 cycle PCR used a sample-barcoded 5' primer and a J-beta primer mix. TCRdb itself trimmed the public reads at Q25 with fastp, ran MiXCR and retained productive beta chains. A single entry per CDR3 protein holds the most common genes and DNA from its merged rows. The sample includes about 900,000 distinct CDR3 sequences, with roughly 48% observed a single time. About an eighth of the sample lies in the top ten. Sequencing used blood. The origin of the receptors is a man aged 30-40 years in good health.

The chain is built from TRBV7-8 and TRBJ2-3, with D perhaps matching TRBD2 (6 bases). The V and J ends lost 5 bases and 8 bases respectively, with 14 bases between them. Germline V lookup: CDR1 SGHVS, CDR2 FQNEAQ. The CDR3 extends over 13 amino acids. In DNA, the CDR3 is TGTGCCAGCAGCCGGAAACTGGGGGGTACGCAGTATTTT. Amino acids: CASSRKLGGTQYF.

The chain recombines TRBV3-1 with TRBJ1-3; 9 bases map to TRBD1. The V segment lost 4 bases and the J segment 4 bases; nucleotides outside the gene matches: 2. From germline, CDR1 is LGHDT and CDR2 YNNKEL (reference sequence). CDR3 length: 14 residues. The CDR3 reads CASSRTGEGNTIYF. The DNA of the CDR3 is TGTGCCAGCAGCCGGACAGGGGAAGGAAACACCATATATTTT.

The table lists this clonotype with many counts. CDR3 DNA sequence: TGCAGTGCTAGGGCTCCCACGGAGCAGTACTTC. The encoded protein is CSARAPTEQYF. The chain joins TRBV20-1 to TRBJ2-7; D remains unclear. The V gene lost 3 bases and the J gene lost 7 bases, with 10 bases spanning the gap. Germline lookup yields CDR1 DFQATT and CDR2 SNEGSKA (reference sequence). The CDR3 contains 11 residues.

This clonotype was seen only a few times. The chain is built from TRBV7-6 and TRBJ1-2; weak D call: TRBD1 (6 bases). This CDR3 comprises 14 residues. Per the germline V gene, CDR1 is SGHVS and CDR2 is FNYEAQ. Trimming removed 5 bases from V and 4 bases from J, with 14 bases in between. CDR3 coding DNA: TGTGCCAGCAGCCTCAACGAGGGGGGCTATGGCTACACCTTC. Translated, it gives CASSLNEGGYGYTF.

CDR3 loop: CATSREHGSTEAFF. In nucleotides, the CDR3 is TGTGCCACCAGCAGGGAACATGGGTCCACTGAAGCTTTCTTT. The rearrangement links TRBV15 to TRBJ1-1; D unclear. CDR3 length: 14 amino acids. Per the germline V gene, CDR1 is LNHNV and CDR2 is YYDKDF (reference sequence). V shed 3 bases and J shed 4 bases, with 12 bases lying between them.

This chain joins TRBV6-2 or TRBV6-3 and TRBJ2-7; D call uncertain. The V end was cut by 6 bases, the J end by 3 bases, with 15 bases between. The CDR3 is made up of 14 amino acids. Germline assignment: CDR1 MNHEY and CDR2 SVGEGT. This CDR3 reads CASRRVRQSYEQYF. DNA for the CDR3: TGTGCCAGCAGACGGGTACGCCAGAGCTACGAGCAGTACTTC.

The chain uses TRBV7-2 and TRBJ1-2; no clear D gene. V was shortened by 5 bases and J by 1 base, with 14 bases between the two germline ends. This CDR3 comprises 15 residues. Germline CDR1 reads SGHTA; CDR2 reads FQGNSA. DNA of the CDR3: TGTGCCAGCAGCCCAGATTGGTCAGATAACTATGGCTACACCTTC. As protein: CASSPDWSDNYGYTF.

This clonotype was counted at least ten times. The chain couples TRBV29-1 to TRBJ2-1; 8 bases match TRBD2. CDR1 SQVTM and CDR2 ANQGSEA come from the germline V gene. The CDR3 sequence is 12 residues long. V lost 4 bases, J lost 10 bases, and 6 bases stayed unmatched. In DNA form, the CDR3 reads TGCAGCGTTGCCCAGGCTAGCGGGGAGCAGTTCTTC. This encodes CSVAQASGEQFF.

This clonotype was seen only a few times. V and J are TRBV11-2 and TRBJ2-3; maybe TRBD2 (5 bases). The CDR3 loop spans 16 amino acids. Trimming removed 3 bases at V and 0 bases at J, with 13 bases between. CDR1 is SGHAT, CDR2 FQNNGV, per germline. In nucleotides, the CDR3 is TGTGCCAGCAGCTTTCGAGGGCAGTATAGCACAGATACGCAGTATTTT. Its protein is CASSFRGQYSTDTQYF.

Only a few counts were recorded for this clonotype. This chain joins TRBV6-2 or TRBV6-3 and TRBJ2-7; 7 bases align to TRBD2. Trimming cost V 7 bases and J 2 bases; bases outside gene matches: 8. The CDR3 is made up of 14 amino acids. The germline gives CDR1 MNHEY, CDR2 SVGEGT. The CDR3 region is CASTRERETYEQYF. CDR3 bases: TGTGCCAGCACCCGGGAGCGGGAAACCTACGAGCAGTACTTC.

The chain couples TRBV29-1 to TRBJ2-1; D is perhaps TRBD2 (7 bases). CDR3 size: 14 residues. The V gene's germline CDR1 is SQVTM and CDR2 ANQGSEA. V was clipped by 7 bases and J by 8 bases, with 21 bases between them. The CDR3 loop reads CSAQEGGGQYEQFF. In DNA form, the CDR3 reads TGCAGCGCCCAGGAGGGGGGGGGCCAATATGAGCAGTTCTTC.

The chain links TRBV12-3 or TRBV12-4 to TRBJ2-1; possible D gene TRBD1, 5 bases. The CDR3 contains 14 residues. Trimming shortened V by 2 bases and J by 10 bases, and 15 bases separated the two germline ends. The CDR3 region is CASSLTSGSHEQFF. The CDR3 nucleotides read TGTGCCAGCAGTTTAACTTCAGGGTCGCACGAGCAGTTCTTC.

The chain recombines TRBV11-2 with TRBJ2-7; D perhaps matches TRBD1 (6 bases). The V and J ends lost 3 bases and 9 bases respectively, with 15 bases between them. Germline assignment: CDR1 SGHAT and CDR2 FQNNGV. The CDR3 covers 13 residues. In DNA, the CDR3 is TGTGCCAGCAGCTTGGAGAGACAGGTCCGGCAGTACTTC. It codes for CASSLERQVRQYF.

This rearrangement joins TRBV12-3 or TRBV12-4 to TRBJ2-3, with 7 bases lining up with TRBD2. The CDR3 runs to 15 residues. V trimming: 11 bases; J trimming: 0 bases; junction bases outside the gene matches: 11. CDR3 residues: CASRVSSGSTDTQYF. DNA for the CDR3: TGTGCCTCGCGGGTATCTAGCGGTAGCACAGATACGCAGTATTTT.

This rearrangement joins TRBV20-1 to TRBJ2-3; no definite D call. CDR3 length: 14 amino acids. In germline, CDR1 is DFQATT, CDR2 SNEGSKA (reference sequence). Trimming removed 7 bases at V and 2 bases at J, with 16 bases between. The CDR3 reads CSGGPMGFTDTQYF. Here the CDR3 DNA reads TGCAGTGGAGGCCCCATGGGGTTCACAGATACGCAGTATTTT.

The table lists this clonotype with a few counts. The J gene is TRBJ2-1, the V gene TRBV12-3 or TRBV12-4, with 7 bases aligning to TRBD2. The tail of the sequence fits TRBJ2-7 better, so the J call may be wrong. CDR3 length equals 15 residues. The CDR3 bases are TGTGCCAGCAGTTTTGCTAGCGGCTCCTACAATGAGCAGTACTTC. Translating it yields CASSFASGSYNEQYF.

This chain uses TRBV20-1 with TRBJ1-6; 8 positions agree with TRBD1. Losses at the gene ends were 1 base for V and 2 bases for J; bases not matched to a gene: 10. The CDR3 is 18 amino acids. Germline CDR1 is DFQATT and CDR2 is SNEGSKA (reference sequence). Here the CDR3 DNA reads TGCAGTGCTAGAGTACCCAGGGACAGGAGGGCCTATAATTCACCCCTCCACTTT. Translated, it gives CSARVPRDRRAYNSPLHF.

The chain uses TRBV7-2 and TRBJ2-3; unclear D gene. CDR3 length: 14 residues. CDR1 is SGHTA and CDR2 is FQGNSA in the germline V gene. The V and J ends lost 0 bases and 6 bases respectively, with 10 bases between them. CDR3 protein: CASSLADGRDTQYF. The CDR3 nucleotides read TGTGCCAGCAGCTTAGCTGATGGTAGGGATACGCAGTATTTT. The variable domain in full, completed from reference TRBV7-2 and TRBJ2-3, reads GAGVSQSPSNKVTEKGKDVELRCDPISGHTALYWYRQSLGQGLEFLIYFQGNSAPDKSGLPSDRFSAERTGGSVSTLTIQRTQQEDSAVYLCASSLADGRDTQYFGPGTRLTVL.

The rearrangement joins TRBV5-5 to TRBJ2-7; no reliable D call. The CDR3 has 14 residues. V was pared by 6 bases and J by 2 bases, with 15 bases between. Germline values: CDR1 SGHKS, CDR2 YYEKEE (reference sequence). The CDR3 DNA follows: TGTGCCAGCAACCTTCATAGGGTCACCTACGAGCAGTACTTC. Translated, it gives CASNLHRVTYEQYF.

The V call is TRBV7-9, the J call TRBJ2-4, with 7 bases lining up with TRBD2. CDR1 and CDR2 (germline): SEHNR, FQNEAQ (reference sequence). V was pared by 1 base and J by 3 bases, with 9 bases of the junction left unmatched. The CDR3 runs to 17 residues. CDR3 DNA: TGTGCCAGCAGCTTAGGGTCGGGGGGAATGGACAAAAACATTCAGTACTTC. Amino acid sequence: CASSLGSGGMDKNIQYF.

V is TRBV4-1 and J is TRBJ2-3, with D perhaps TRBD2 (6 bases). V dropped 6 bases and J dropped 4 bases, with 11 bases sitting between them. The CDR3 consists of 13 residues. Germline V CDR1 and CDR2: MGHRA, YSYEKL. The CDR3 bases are TGCGCCAGCAGACCGGGAGAGGCAGATACGCAGTATTTT. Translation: CASRPGEADTQYF.

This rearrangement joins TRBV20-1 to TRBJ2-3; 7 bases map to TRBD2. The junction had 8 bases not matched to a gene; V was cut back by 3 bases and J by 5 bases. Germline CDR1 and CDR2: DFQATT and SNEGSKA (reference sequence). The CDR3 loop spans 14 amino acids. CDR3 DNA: TGCAGTGCTAGTGTAGCGGGCTCCGGAGATACGCAGTATTTT. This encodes CSASVAGSGDTQYF.

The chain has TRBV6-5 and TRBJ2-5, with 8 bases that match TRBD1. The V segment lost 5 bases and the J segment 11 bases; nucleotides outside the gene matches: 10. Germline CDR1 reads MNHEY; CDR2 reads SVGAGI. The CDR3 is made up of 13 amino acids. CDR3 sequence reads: CASSRTGPHGQYF. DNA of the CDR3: TGTGCCAGCAGTAGGACAGGGCCCCACGGGCAGTACTTC.

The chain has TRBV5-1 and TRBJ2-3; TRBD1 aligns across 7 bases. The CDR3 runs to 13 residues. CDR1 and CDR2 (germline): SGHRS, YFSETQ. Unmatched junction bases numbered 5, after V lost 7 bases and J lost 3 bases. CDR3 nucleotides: TGCGCCAGCGGGGACAGTGGGACAGATACGCAGTATTTT. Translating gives CASGDSGTDTQYF.

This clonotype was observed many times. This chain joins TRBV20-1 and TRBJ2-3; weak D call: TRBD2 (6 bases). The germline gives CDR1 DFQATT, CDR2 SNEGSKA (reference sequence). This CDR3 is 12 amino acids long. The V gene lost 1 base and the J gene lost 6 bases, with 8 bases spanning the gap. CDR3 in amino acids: CSARGGVDTQYF. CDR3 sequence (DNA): TGCAGTGCTAGAGGGGGGGTGGATACGCAGTATTTT.

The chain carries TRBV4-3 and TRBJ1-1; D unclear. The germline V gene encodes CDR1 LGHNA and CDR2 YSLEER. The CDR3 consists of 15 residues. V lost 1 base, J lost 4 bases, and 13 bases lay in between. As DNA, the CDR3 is TGCGCCAGCAGCCAAGGATTTCCCTGGAGCACTGAAGCTTTCTTT. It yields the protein CASSQGFPWSTEAFF.

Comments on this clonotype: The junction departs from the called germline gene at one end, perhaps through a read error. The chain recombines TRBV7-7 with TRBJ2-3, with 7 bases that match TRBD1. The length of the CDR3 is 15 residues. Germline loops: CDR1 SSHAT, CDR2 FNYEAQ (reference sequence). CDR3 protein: CASSYGTDFTDTQYF. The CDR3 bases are TGTGCTAGCAGCTACGGGACAGACTTCACAGATACGCAGTATTTT. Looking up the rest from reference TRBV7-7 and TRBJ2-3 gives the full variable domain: GAGVSQSPRYKVTKRGQDVTLRCDPISSHATLYWYQQALGQGPEFLTYFNYEAQPDKSGLPSDRFSAERPEGSISTLTIQRTEQRDSAMYRCASSYGTDFTDTQYFGPGTRLTVL.

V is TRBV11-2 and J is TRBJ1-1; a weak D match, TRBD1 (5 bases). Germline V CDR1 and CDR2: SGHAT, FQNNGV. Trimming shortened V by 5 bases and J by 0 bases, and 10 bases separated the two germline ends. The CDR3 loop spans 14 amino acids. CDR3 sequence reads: CASSPRDVNTEAFF. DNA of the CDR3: TGTGCCAGCAGCCCCAGGGACGTGAACACTGAAGCTTTCTTT.